The rows below give T cell receptor beta chains drawn from one sample of a study of OX40 agonist ivuxolimab in advanced cancers. Sequencing used immunoSEQ multiplex PCR; TCRdb keeps in-frame clones, though not all of them. Of roughly 67,000 clones in the sample, around 86% were seen once. The input for sequencing was CD4+ or CD8+ T cells sorted from blood, taken in a trial of the OX40 agonist ivuxolimab. Receptors were obtained from an adult with an advanced solid tumor such as melanoma, head and neck, liver or kidney cancer. Both conserved end residues are part of each CDR3. The order of the fields is J gene, V gene, CDR3 protein.

TRBJ2-5,TRBV9,CASSVEPRGGAGETQYF
TRBJ2-1,TRBV25-1,CASSEDGAGMRNEQFF
TRBJ1-2,TRBV7-3,CASRPDRASSYGYTF
TRBJ2-4,TRBV19,CASSIPHGFNIQYF
TRBJ2-2,TRBV5-1,CASSFGRTSGEVGELFF
TRBJ2-3,TRBV5-8,CASSLGLMITDTQYF
TRBJ1-1,TRBV9,CASSGLGPATEAFF
TRBJ2-5,TRBV9,CASSVQPDKETQYF
TRBJ2-3,TRBV29-1,CSVGWRGNTDTQYF
TRBJ1-2,TRBV5-1,CASSLEGGYGYTF
.,TRBV28,CASSADYEQYF
TRBJ1-1,TRBV27,CASSFNPGAGVTEAFF
TRBJ2-3,TRBV6-6,CASSSSGTGTDTQYF
TRBJ2-2,TRBV7-3,CASSPEGGAGGTGELFF
TRBJ1-2,TRBV19,CASSIDLGQAYGYTF
TRBJ1-2,TRBV4-2,CASSLPTYGYTF